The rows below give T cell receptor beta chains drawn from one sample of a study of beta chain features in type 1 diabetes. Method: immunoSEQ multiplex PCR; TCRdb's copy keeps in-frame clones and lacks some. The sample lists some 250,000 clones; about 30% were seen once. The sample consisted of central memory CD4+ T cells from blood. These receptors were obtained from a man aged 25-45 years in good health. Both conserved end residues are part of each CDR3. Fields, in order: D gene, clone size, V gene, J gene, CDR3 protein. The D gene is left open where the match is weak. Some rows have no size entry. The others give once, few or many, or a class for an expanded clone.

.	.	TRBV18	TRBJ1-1	CASSGSGAEAFF
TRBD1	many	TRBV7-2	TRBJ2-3	CASSLGRQGARTQYF
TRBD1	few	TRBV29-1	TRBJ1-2	CSVRQGTVSTYGYTF
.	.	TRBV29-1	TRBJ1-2	CSVDWYSGGYTF
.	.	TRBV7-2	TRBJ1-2	CASSLAGPIGGYTF
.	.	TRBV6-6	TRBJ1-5	CASTYEAGNQPQHF
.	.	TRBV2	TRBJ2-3	CASRENEKTDTQYF
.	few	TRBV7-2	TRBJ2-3	CASSAKGVMGDDTQYF
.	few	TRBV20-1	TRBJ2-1	CSARGVYEQFF
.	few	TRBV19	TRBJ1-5	CASSISGWDQPQHF
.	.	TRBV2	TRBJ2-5	CASSERRKETQYF
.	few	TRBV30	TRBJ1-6	CAWTPFVSGNNSPLHF
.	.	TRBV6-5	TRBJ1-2	CASSSTTGTRGYTF
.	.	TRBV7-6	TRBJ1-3	CASSLEPTQGGSGNTIYF
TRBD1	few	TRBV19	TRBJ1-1	CASIGLGTVNTEAFF
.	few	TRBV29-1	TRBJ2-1	CSAARSSYNEQFF
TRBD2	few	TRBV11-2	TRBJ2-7	CASSRLAGTSYEQYF
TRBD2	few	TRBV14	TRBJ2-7	CASSLSGGLYEQYF
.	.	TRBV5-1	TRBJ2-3	CASSLAPTTHTQYF
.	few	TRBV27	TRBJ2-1	CASSLIQHSYNEQFF
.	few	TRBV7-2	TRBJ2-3	CASSFTRSDTQYF
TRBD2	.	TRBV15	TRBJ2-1	CATSTWTSGGGEQFF
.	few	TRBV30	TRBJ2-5	CAWSPSTGFQETQYF
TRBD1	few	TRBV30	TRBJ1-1	CAWTKDRGTLNTEAFF
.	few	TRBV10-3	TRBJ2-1	CAISEGTNEQFF
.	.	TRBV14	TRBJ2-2	CASRRTENTGELFF
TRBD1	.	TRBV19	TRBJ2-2	CASSWGQTLNGELFF
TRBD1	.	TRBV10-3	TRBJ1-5	CAISDSDRGNQPQHF
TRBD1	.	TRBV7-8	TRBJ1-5	CASSKTGGSNQPQHF
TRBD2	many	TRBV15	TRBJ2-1	CATSASVASGLDEQFF
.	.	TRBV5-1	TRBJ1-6	CASSLASGEGSPLHF
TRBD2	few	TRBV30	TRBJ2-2	CAWFHSGIGHTGELFF
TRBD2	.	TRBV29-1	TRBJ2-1	CSVSGTVYGTSGRFSKNEQFF
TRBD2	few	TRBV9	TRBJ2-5	CASSETSGRAGETQYF
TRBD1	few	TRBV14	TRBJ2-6	CASRRQGAGANVLTF
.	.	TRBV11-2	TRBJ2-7	CASSFGRQELGHEQYF
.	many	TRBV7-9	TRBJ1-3	CASSLRAGQSGNTIYF
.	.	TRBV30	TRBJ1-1	CAWSVRPNTEAFF
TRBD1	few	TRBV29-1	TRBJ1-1	CSASEQGEAFF
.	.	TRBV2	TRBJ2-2	CASSLLQGTGELFF
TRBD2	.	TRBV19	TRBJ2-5	CASSRGGLAGQTQYF
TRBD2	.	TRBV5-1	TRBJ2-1	CASTPGVGTSRNEQFF
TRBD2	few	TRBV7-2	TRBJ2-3	CASSSPGGQTDTQYF
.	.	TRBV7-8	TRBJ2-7	CASSWGASSGSYEQYF
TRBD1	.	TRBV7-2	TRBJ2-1	CASSLAQGAYNEQFF
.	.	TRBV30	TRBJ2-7	CAWDRAYSYEQYF
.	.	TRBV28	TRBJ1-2	CASTDPGDRRPDTF
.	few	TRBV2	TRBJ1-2	CASSVVANYGYTF
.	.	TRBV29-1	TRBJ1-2	CSVSGAYGYTF
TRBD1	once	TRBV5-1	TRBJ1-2	CASRPAGQADYGYTF
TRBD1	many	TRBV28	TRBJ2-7	CASSGQEFQYF